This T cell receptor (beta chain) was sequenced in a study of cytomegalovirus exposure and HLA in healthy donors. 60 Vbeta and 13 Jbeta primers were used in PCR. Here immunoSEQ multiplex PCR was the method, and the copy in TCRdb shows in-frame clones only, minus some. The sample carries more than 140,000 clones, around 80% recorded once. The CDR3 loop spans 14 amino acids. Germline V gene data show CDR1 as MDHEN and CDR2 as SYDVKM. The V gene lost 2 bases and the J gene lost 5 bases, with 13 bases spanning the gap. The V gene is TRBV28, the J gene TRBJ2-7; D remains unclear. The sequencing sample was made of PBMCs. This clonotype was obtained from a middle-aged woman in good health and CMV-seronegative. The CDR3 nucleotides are TGTGCCAGCAGTTTACTACCACCCCTGCACGAGCAGTACTTC. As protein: CASSLLPPLHEQYF.